These 11 T cell receptor beta chains were sequenced from one sample in a study of T cell responses to AZD1222 COVID-19 vaccine. Assay: immunoSEQ multiplex PCR; the TCRdb copy retains only in-frame clones and omits some. The sample holds some 150,000 clones; around 85% are singletons and the top ten take 7.9%. The sample here was peripheral blood, taken 28 days after the second dose of the MenACWY control vaccine. These receptors were obtained from an adult who received the MenACWY meningococcal vaccine as a control.

This clone was found a few times. This chain connects TRBV5-1 to TRBJ1-6; no clear D gene. The V gene's germline CDR1 is SGHRS and CDR2 YFSETQ. Trimming took off 0 bases at V and 8 bases at J, with 6 bases between the two ends. This CDR3 has 13 residues. CDR3 amino acids: CASSLGADSPLHF. The CDR3 nucleotides read TGCGCCAGCAGCTTGGGCGCCGATTCACCCCTCCACTTT.

The chain has TRBV14 and TRBJ2-2; weak D call: TRBD2 (6 bases). This CDR3 is 13 amino acids long. Trimming left V 4 bases short and J 6 bases short, with 9 bases between. Germline V lookup: CDR1 SGHDN, CDR2 FVKESK. The CDR3 sequence: CASSRTSPGELFF. The CDR3 coding sequence is TGTGCCAGCAGCCGAACTAGCCCCGGGGAGCTGTTTTTT.

V usage is TRBV29-1 and J usage is TRBJ1-4; D not resolved. In germline, CDR1 is SQVTM, CDR2 ANQGSEA. Trimming left V 6 bases short and J 8 bases short, with 13 bases between. The CDR3 extends over 12 amino acids. In DNA form, the CDR3 reads TGCAGCGTAGGCCGGCGTGGCGAAAAACTGTTTTTT. This translates into CSVGRRGEKLFF.

The chain links TRBV6-1 to TRBJ2-7; either TRBD1 or TRBD2 may fit D (5 bases each). V was clipped by 1 base and J by 1 base, with 17 bases between them. CDR3 length: 17 amino acids. Germline V CDR1 and CDR2: MNHNS, SASEGT. The CDR3 DNA is TGTGCCAGCAGTGAAGAAGGAGGAGACAGAGGATCCTACGAGCAGTACGTC. Translating gives CASSEEGGDRGSYEQYV.

This chain links TRBV18 with TRBJ1-3; possibly TRBD1 for D (5 bases). This CDR3 is built from 16 residues. Germline V lookup: CDR1 KGHSH, CDR2 LQKENI. Trimming took off 2 bases at V and 0 bases at J, with 11 bases between the two ends. The CDR3 coding sequence is TGTGCCAGCTCACCAGGGCAGGGAGCCTCTGGAAACACCATATATTTT. It specifies CASSPGQGASGNTIYF. The full variable domain, rest sourced from reference TRBV18 and TRBJ1-3, is NAGVMQNPRHLVRRRGQEARLRCSPMKGHSHVYWYRQLPEEGLKFMVYLQKENIIDESGMPKERFSAEFPKEGPSILRIQQVVRGDSAAYFCASSPGQGASGNTIYFGEGSWLTVV.

The gene calls are TRBV30 and TRBJ1-1, with D uncertain. The CDR3 sequence is 17 residues long. CDR1 and CDR2 (germline): GTSNPN, SVGIG (reference sequence). V dropped 3 bases and J dropped 0 bases, with 20 bases sitting between them. CDR3 protein: CAWSPREQTLMNTEAFF. DNA for the CDR3: TGTGCCTGGAGCCCCCGGGAGCAAACCCTAATGAACACTGAAGCTTTCTTT.

The V and J genes are TRBV29-1 and TRBJ2-1; D is unclear. V was trimmed by 4 bases and J by 8 bases, leaving 12 bases between them. CDR1 and CDR2 (germline): SQVTM, ANQGSEA. The CDR3 is 12 amino acids. The CDR3 loop is CSVVRGSDEQFF. The DNA for the CDR3 is TGCAGCGTTGTCCGTGGTTCAGATGAGCAGTTCTTC.

The DNA of the CDR3 is TGTGCCAGTAGTAGCCCTAGCGGGTCCTTTTGGAATGAGCAGTTCTTC. Its translation: CASSSPSGSFWNEQFF. The chain couples TRBV19 to TRBJ2-1; 8 bases align to TRBD2. With V trimmed by 4 bases and J by 7 bases, 12 bases remained unmatched. The CDR3 is made up of 16 amino acids. From germline, CDR1 is LNHDA and CDR2 SQIVND (reference sequence). Complete variable domain (other parts from reference TRBV19 and TRBJ2-1): DGGITQSPKYLFRKEGQNVTLSCEQNLNHDAMYWYRQDPGQGLRLIYYSQIVNDFQKGDIAEGYSVSREKKESFPLTVTSAQKNPTAFYLCASSSPSGSFWNEQFFGPGTRLTVL.

The J gene is TRBJ1-1, the V gene TRBV3-1 (or the pseudogene TRBV3-2); D is unclear. The CDR3 covers 11 residues. Germline V gives CDR1 LGHDT, CDR2 YNNKEL (reference sequence). Trimming removed 1 base at V and 14 bases at J, with 11 bases between. CDR3 region: CASSQGGVQFF. In DNA, the CDR3 is TGTGCCAGCAGCCAAGGAGGCGTTCAGTTCTTT.

V is TRBV5-1 and J is TRBJ1-2, with 8 bases aligning to TRBD1. Unmatched junction bases numbered 2, after V lost 0 bases and J lost 7 bases. From germline, CDR1 is SGHRS and CDR2 YFSETQ. The CDR3 loop spans 13 amino acids. The CDR3 coding sequence is TGCGCCAGCAGCTTGGAGACAGGGGTTGGCTACACCTTC. It specifies CASSLETGVGYTF.

The chain has TRBV5-4 and TRBJ1-1, with a weak D call TRBD1 (5 bases). CDR3 length: 15 amino acids. Trimming cost V 2 bases and J 3 bases, with 14 bases left between them. CDR1 is SGHNT, CDR2 YYREEE, per germline (reference sequence). Written as DNA, the CDR3 is TGTGCCAGCAGCTTACTCCAGGGTCACGACACTGAAGCTTTCTTT. Translating it yields CASSLLQGHDTEAFF. Full variable domain (missing parts from reference TRBV5-4 and TRBJ1-1): ETGVTQSPTHLIKTRGQQVTLRCSSQSGHNTVSWYQQALGQGPQFIFQYYREEENGRGNFPPRFSGLQFPNYSSELNVNALELDDSALYLCASSLLQGHDTEAFFGQGTRLTVV.